This T cell receptor (beta chain) came from a study of blood T cells in healthy people across ages. Study-wide results and limits: It was the long-lived donors that had more naive CD4+ cells and higher diversity than aged donors.

About this clonotype itself: Its antigen is currently unknown.

Then a second PCR, running about 6 to 11 cycles, was carried out with a sample-barcoded 5' primer and a J-beta primer mix. Carrying 12 random nucleotides, a template-switch adaptor labeled each individual cDNA molecule. A single record per CDR3 protein comes from TCRdb applying MiXCR to the 5' RACE reads. The data hold about 1 million distinct CDR3 sequences, with under 55% observed a single time. The specimen sequenced was blood. The origin of this receptor is a woman in her fifties or sixties in good health.

The CDR3, as DNA: TGTGCCAGCAGCCCACCGGGACTTGGCCGTCACGAGCAGTACTTC. This sequence encodes CASSPPGLGRHEQYF. The genes are TRBV28 and TRBJ2-5, with D tentatively TRBD2 (6 bases). With the DNA end fitting TRBJ2-7 better, the J assignment may be wrong. Per the germline V gene, CDR1 is MDHEN and CDR2 is SYDVKM. CDR3 size: 15 residues.